This T cell receptor (beta chain) was sequenced for a study of shared clonotypes between healthy human individuals (dated by TCRdb to 2018 to 2020). For the wider study: The cohort comprised a couple of women and a few men aged 18 to 49 years. For each donor, three plates each were used for CD4 naive and CD4 memory, two plates were used for CD8 naive, and one plate was used for CD8 memory. To estimate repertoire size and how much clonotypes are shared between individuals, the study performed deep sequencing of blood TCR repertoires from about 5 healthy adults. Different laboratories and diverse techniques were used to prepare libraries and sequence TCR repertoires, to increase sequencing depth and limit assay-specific biases. Each donor's leukapheresis produced roughly between about 0.8 and 10 billion PBMCs.

TCR CDR3 regions were amplified from genomic DNA by multiplex PCR using the deep immunoSEQ assay. Genomic DNA extracted from each cell subset was distributed evenly over all wells of several immunoSEQ 96-well plates, and each plate served as one replicate. For sorted subsets, each replicate PCR was loaded with approximately 190 ng genomic DNA, equivalent to 25,000 to 35,000 T cell genomes. Purified libraries were measured with a Qubit 3.0 fluorometer, size-checked on a Bioanalyzer 2100, and measured again with the KAPA Library Quantification kit. Every immunoSEQ 96-well plate was sequenced on a dedicated single-read 150-cycle Illumina NextSeq 550 flow cell. From the authors' description of their analysis: Because the immunoSEQ output held only junctional sequences and lacked quality scores, the filtering could not match the filtering applied to full-length reads. Sequences were annotated with PyIR, a Python wrapper for IgBLAST v1.9, using IMGT germline references to assign V/J genes and CDR3. Any read was removed if the V/J assignment was weak (E-value above 1e-6), the CDR3 was missing, or the read contained stop codons, out-of-frame junctions, or ambiguous translated residues. V3J clonotypes were defined by identical inferred V gene, J gene, and CDR3 amino acid sequence. Percentage overlap between repertoires was calculated by dividing the number of shared unique clonotypes by the size of the smaller repertoire. RTK rarefaction, the Chao1 estimator, and Recon v2.1 estimates of unobserved clonotypes were used to assess repertoire richness. Generation probabilities for all TCRbeta clonotypes obtained by the gDNA method from a handful of donors were computed using OLGA. The table comes from immuneACCESS by way of TCRdb, which keeps in-frame sequences with V and J called. Part of the clones is missing from these tables; in studies checked, under half for an unresolved V gene and the rest for unknown reasons. Clone size and the V and J calls come from that table; the DNA yielded D and trimming. For this sample there are around 600,000 clones; roughly 95% appear just once. The ten top clones hold 0.11% of the sample.

Trimming at the junction amounts to 5 bases on V and 3 bases on J, and the germline ends lie 5 bases apart. Spanning cysteine to phenylalanine, the CDR3 consists of 11 amino acids. Here the CDR3 DNA is all that survives: 33 bases in frame from base 1. For CDR1 and CDR2, the germline V gene lists SGHTA and FQGNSA. Points the paper makes about the study in general: Sampling was limited to blood, and TCR repertoires in tissue likely differ from TCR repertoires in blood. Rarefaction of sorted-subset datasets indicated incomplete sequencing despite the large sequencing depth. Sharing across four donors was observed for approximately 5% of naive CD4, under 4% of naive CD8, 2.3% of memory CD4, and about 0.4% of memory CD8 clonotypes. The small number of donors limited the genetic and exposure-history diversity represented. Naive subsets generally had larger estimated clonotype richness than memory subsets. Pairwise subsampling indicated that sequencing depth was expected to affect the degree of clonotype sharing among donors. Compared with non-shared clonotypes, clonotypes shared by all four sorted-subset donors had higher generation probabilities.

Concerning this clone: It has no known antigen specificity. No much larger clone exists at a distance of one base, and base qualities are not known.

CD8 naive samples were CD45RO-negative cells positively selected for CCR7, giving a CD45RA+CCR7+ population that excluded TemRA cells. The donors were healthy, HIV-negative adults who had no recently reported acute infections or vaccinations. Only Caucasian adults living in Nashville, Tennessee, USA were represented among the donors. After blood collection by leukapheresis, PBMCs were isolated using Ficoll-Histopaque density gradient centrifugation and then cryopreserved in the vapor phase of liquid nitrogen. Analytical flow cytometry was used to check the purity and quantity of each magnetically sorted T cell population. Genomic DNA was isolated from each sorted fraction and quantified by UV absorbance on a Nanodrop 2000c.

This TCR derives from a woman aged 30 to 39 in good health. Sequences were obtained from naive CD8+ T cells sorted from blood. The sample's cell subset or site, from its label and the paper: CD45RA+CCR7+. This sequence uses TRBV7-2 and TRBJ2-7; the D gene cannot be resolved reliably. DNA sequence: TGTGCCAGCAGCCCCCGCTACGAGCAGTACTTC. Translated, it reads CASSPRYEQYF.